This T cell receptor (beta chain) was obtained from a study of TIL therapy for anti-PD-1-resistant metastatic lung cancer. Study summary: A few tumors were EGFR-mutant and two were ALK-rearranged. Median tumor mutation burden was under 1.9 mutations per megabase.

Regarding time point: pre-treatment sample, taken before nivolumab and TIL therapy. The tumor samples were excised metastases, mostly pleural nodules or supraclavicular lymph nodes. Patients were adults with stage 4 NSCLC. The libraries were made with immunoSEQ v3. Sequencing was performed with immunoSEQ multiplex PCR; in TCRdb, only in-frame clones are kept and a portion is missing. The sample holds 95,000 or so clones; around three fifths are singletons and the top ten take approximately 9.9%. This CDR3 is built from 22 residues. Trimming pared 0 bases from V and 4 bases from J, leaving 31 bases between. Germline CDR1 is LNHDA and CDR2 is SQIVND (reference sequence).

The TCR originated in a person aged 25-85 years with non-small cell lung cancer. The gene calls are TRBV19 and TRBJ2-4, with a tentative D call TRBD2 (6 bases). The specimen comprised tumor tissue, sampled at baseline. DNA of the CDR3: TGTGCCAGTAGTATAGACGGGAGTGTGGGGGTAGGTAAAGTTCCCAAGAAAAACATTCAGTACTTC. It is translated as CASSIDGSVGVGKVPKKNIQYF.